The following is a TCR beta chain sequence with its context. Its antigen is not known. This sample is part of a study of brain T cells in children with intractable seizures. The V gene end was trimmed by 7 bases and the J gene end by 5 bases; junction bases not matched to a gene: 11. The CDR3 covers 14 residues. The germline gives CDR1 SGHRS, CDR2 YFSETQ. Surgery cases with the highest brain T cell transcript signatures were chosen for sequencing. Patients received at least one anti-epileptic drug before surgery. Regarding the study as a whole: Pre- and post-surgery blood differed in depth, so pre-surgery absences may be undersampling.

The table came from immunoSEQ multiplex PCR; TCRdb's copy has only in-frame clones and leaves some out. The repertoire includes 100,000 to 120,000 clones, 94% of them detected once, and 3.5% to 4% sits in the top ten. Material: peripheral blood, obtained at surgery. The origin of this receptor is a boy under two years old with hemimegalencephaly and intractable seizures. The rearrangement joins TRBV5-1 to TRBJ2-5; 7 bases line up with TRBD1. The CDR3 here is CASRVQGNRETQYF. Here the CDR3 DNA reads TGCGCCAGCCGGGTACAGGGGAATCGGGAGACCCAGTACTTC.